The 17 T cell receptor beta chains listed next were all sequenced from one sample in a study of memory CD4+ T cells and cytomegalovirus serostatus. The repertoire was sequenced with immunoSEQ multiplex PCR; TCRdb's copy has only in-frame clones and lacks some. This repertoire shows 55,000 to 65,000 clones, about 81% found once; its top ten account for more than 0.85%. Single viable CD3+CD4+CD8-CD45RO+ cells were sorted as the memory CD4+ T cells. The specimen sequenced was memory CD4+ T cells from blood. These receptors were obtained from an adult in good health and CMV-seronegative.

This clone appeared once. The V gene is TRBV5-1, the J gene TRBJ2-5; TRBD1 might be the D (6 bases). This CDR3 has 14 amino acids. The germline V gene has CDR1 SGHRS and CDR2 YFSETQ. Trimming left V 2 bases short and J 5 bases short, with 13 bases between. The CDR3: CASSLYREGETQYF. CDR3 nucleotide sequence: TGCGCCAGCAGCTTATACAGGGAAGGGGAGACCCAGTACTTC.

This chain connects TRBV6-1 to TRBJ1-2, with a tentative D call TRBD1 (5 bases). The CDR3 totals 13 residues. Germline CDR1 is MNHNS and CDR2 is SASEGT. With 3 bases removed from V and 4 bases from J, the gap between germline ends came to 9 bases. The CDR3 here is CASSEGDAYGYTF. For the CDR3, the DNA is TGTGCCAGCAGTGAGGGGGATGCCTATGGCTACACCTTC.

The rearrangement uses TRBV6-5 and TRBJ1-2; weak D call: TRBD1 (5 bases). CDR1 and CDR2 from the germline V gene are MNHEY and SVGAGI. V lost 9 bases to trimming and J lost 8 bases, with 22 bases between them. The length of the CDR3 is 14 residues. The CDR3 sequence is CASLGTAPMTGYTF. In DNA, the CDR3 is TGTGCCAGTTTAGGGACGGCTCCTATGACGGGCTACACCTTC.

This chain connects TRBV2 to TRBJ2-3, with 7 positions matching TRBD2. Losses at the gene ends were 5 bases for V and 5 bases for J; bases not matched to a gene: 4. This CDR3 region has 13 residues. Looked up from germline, CDR1 is SNHLY and CDR2 is FYNNEI. This CDR3 reads CASSSGMEDTQYF. CDR3 sequence (DNA): TGTGCCAGCAGTAGCGGGATGGAAGATACGCAGTATTTT.

The DNA for the CDR3 is TGCGCCAGCAGCTTGGATGTGAACTCTGGAAACACCATATATTTT. Translating gives CASSLDVNSGNTIYF. The chain recombines TRBV5-1 with TRBJ1-3, with D uncertain. This CDR3 has 15 residues. The V gene's germline CDR1 is SGHRS and CDR2 YFSETQ. V was cut by 0 bases and J by 0 bases, with 7 bases left in between.

This rearrangement joins TRBV28 to TRBJ1-1; D is undetermined. Trimming pared 2 bases from V and 3 bases from J, leaving 4 bases between. Looked up from germline, CDR1 is MDHEN and CDR2 is SYDVKM. The CDR3 loop spans 12 amino acids. The CDR3 region has the DNA TGTGCCAGCAGTTTAAAGTACACTGAAGCTTTCTTT. As protein: CASSLKYTEAFF.

V is TRBV30 and J is TRBJ2-1, with TRBD2 matching 13 bases. Germline lookup yields CDR1 GTSNPN and CDR2 SVGIG (reference sequence). Losses at the gene ends were 3 bases for V and 7 bases for J; bases not matched to a gene: 12. The CDR3 has 17 residues. The CDR3 coding sequence is TGTGCCTGGAGCGCGCCTAGGACTAGCGGGAGAAGAAATGAGCAGTTCTTC. Encoded protein: CAWSAPRTSGRRNEQFF.

This rearrangement joins TRBV28 to TRBJ2-7; D call uncertain. This CDR3 spans 12 amino acids. Germline values: CDR1 MDHEN, CDR2 SYDVKM. Trimming took off 4 bases at V and 4 bases at J, with 8 bases between the two ends. The CDR3 nucleotides read TGTGCCAGCAGTTCGGGCTCATACGAGCAGTACTTC. Translating it yields CASSSGSYEQYF.

This clone was counted a few times. The junction and the germline gene differ at one end; a read error may be behind it. This chain links TRBV2 with TRBJ2-7; 13 bases agree with TRBD2. CDR1 and CDR2 from the germline V gene are SNHLY and FYNNEI. There are 12 residues in the CDR3. In DNA, the CDR3 is TGTGCCAGCAGTGAATTTCGACTAGCGGGAGGCTTC. Translation gives CASSEFRLAGGF.

The chain joins TRBV6-6 to TRBJ2-1, with TRBD1 as a possible D gene (6 bases). Germline V lookup: CDR1 MNHNY, CDR2 SVGAGI (reference sequence). CDR3 length: 13 amino acids. V gave up 4 bases and J gave up 5 bases, with 9 bases separating them. This chain's CDR3 is CASSLDSHNEQFF. The CDR3 DNA follows: TGTGCCAGCAGTTTGGACAGCCACAATGAGCAGTTCTTC.

The chain employs TRBV5-6 and TRBJ1-1, with a tentative D call TRBD1 (5 bases). CDR3 size: 13 residues. The germline V gene encodes CDR1 SGHDT and CDR2 YYEEEE. Trimming took off 2 bases at V and 5 bases at J, with 10 bases between the two ends. This chain's CDR3 is CASSFDSGTEAFF. DNA for the CDR3: TGTGCCAGCAGCTTTGACAGTGGAACTGAAGCTTTCTTT.

The rearrangement uses TRBV19 and TRBJ2-2; tentatively, D is TRBD1 (5 bases). The CDR3 covers 11 residues. V lost 7 bases and J lost 8, with 8 bases in between. Germline CDR1 LNHDA, CDR2 SQIVND (reference sequence). The CDR3 reads CASKRQGELFF. In nucleotides, the CDR3 is TGTGCCAGTAAAAGACAGGGGGAGCTGTTTTTT.

The V call is TRBV7-3, the J call TRBJ2-3; 7 positions agree with TRBD1. The germline V gene has CDR1 SGHTA and CDR2 FQGTGA. J was trimmed by 4 bases and V by 7 bases; bases with no gene match: 8. The CDR3 is made up of 14 amino acids. The CDR3 here is CASTPYQGADTQYF. Written as DNA, the CDR3 is TGTGCCAGCACCCCATATCAGGGGGCAGATACGCAGTATTTT.

This clone was found once. The V call is TRBV27, the J call TRBJ1-1; the match to TRBD1 covers 12 bases. CDR1 MNHEY and CDR2 SMNVEV come from the germline V gene (reference sequence). The CDR3 contains 17 residues. The J segment lost 2 bases and the V segment lost 6 bases, leaving 10 bases of the junction unmatched. For the CDR3, the DNA is TGTGCCAGCAGGCCGGGACAGGGGGCTCGAGGAAACACTGAAGCTTTCTTT. Translation gives CASRPGQGARGNTEAFF.

The genes are TRBV5-6 and TRBJ1-2, with D hard to call. The CDR3 is 13 residues long. Germline lookup yields CDR1 SGHDT and CDR2 YYEEEE. V dropped 4 bases and J dropped 4 bases, with 11 bases sitting between them. The CDR3 is CASSPRNLYGYTF. Written as DNA, the CDR3 is TGTGCCAGCAGCCCCAGGAACCTCTATGGCTACACCTTC.

This clone was recorded only once. The chain has TRBV14 and TRBJ1-6; D gene ambiguous. The V gene lost 2 bases and the J gene lost 5 bases, with 10 bases spanning the gap. Germline V gene lookup returns CDR1 SGHDN and CDR2 FVKESK. The CDR3 covers 15 residues. CDR3 in DNA: TGTGCCAGCAGCCAACACCAGAGTAATAATTCACCCCTCCACTTT. It translates to CASSQHQSNNSPLHF.

The chain recombines TRBV6-1 with TRBJ2-2, with D perhaps matching TRBD1 (5 bases). CDR1 and CDR2 (germline): MNHNS, SASEGT. Trimming took off 8 bases at V and 2 bases at J, with 15 bases between the two ends. There are 15 residues in the CDR3. The CDR3 region is CASQAQVINTGELFF. CDR3 nucleotides: TGTGCCAGCCAAGCACAGGTGATAAACACCGGGGAGCTGTTTTTT.